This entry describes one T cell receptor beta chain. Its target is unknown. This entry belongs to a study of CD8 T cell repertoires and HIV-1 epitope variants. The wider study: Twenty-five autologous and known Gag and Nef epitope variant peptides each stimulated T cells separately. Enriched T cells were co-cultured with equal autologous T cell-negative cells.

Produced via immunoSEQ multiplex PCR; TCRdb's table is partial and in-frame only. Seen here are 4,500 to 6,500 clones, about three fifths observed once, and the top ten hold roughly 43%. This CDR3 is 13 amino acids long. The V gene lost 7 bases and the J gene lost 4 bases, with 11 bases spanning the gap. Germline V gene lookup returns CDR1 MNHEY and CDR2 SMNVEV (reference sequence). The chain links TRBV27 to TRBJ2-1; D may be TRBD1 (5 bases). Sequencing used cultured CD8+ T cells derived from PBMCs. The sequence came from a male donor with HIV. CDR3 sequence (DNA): TGTGCCAGCAAATGGCAGGGTTACAATGAGCAGTTCTTC. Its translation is CASKWQGYNEQFF.